This TCR beta chain was recorded in a study of blood T cell repertoires in COVID-19. This study enrolled people aged about 18 to 100 from around 26 US geographic areas. Germline CDR1 and CDR2: SNHLY and FYNNEI. Trimming at V came to 4 bases and at J to 5 bases, leaving 7 bases not matched to a gene. CDR3 size: 14 residues. Using immunoSEQ multiplex PCR, the repertoire was profiled, and TCRdb retains in-frame clones only, with some absent. The sample lists hundreds of thousands of clones; about 90% were seen once. The genes are TRBV2 and TRBJ1-1; TRBD1 agrees at 7 bases. Sequenced sample: PBMCs or T cells enriched from blood (not recorded which). The receptor comes from a man aged 45-65 years who had been exposed to COVID-19. This chain's CDR3 is CASSGQGPGTEAFF. The CDR3 DNA sequence: TGTGCCAGCAGTGGACAGGGACCGGGTACTGAAGCTTTCTTT.